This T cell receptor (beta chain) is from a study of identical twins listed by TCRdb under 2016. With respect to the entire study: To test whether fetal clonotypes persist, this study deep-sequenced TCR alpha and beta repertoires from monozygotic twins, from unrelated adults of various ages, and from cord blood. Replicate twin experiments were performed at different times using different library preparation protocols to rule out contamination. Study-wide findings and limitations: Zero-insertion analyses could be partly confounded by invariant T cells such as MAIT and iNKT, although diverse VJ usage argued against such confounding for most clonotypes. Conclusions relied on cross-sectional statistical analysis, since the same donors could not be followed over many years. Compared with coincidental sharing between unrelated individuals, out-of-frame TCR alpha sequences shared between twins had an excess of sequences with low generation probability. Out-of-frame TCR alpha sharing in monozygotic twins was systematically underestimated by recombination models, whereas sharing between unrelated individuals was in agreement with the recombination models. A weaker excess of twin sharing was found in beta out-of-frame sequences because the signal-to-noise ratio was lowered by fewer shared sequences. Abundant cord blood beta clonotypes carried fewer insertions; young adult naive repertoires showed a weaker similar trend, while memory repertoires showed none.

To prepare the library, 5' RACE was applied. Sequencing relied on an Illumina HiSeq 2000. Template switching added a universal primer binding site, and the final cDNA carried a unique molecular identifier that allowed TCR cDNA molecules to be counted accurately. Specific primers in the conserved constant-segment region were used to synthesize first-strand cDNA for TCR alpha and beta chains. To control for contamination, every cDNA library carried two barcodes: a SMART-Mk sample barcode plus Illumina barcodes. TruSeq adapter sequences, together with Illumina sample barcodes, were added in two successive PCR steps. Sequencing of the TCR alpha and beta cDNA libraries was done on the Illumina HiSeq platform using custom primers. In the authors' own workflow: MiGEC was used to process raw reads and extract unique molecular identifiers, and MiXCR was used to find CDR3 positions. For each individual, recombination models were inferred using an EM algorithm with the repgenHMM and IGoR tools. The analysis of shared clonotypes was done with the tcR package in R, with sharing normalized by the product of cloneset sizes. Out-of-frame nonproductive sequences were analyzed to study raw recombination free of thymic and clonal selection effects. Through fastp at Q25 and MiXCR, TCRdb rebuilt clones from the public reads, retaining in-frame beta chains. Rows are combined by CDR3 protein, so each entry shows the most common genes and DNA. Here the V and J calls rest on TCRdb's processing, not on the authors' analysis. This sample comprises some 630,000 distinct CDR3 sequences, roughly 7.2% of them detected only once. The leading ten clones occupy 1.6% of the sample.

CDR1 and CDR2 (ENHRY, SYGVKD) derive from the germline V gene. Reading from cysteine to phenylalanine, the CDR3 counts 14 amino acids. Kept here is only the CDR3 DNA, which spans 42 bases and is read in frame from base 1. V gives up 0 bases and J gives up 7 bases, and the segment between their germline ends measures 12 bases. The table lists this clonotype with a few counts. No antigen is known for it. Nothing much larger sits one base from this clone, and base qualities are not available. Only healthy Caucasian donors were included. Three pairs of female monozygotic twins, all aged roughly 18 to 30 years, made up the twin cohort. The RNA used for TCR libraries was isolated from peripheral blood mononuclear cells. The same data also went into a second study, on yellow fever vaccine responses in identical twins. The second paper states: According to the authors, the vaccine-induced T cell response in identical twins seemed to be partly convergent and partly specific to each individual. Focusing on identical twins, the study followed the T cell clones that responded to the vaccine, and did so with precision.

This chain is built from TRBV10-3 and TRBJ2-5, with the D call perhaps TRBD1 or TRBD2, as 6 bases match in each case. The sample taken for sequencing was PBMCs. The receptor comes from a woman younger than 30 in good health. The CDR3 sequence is CAISESGGAGTQYF. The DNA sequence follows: TGTGCCATCAGTGAGTCGGGGGGCGCCGGGACCCAGTACTTC.